A single sample is the source of the 22 T cell receptor beta chains below, sequenced in a study of siplizumab effects on memory and regulatory T cells. Some clones are missing from TCRdb's copy, which holds only in-frame ones; the method was immunoSEQ multiplex PCR. The sample shows about 82,000 clones, about 87% of them seen only once. Sequencing was performed on Tregs sorted from blood. These receptors all come from a human donor in good health.

This rearrangement joins TRBV27 to TRBJ2-7, with a possible D match to TRBD1 (5 bases). CDR1 is MNHEY and CDR2 is SMNVEV in the germline V gene (reference sequence). Trimming removed 3 bases from V and 3 bases from J, with 15 bases in between. The CDR3 has 15 amino acids. The CDR3 DNA sequence: TGTGCCAGCAGTTTCTACAGGTCCCCGGTCTACGAGCAGTACTTC. Translating it yields CASSFYRSPVYEQYF.

The chain links TRBV7-9 to TRBJ1-3; D gene unclear. The CDR3 loop spans 12 amino acids. Germline assignment: CDR1 SEHNR and CDR2 FQNEAQ (reference sequence). Between the trimmed V and J ends, which lost 0 bases and 3 bases, there was a span of 0 bases. CDR3 residues: CASSLAGNTIYF. The CDR3 nucleotides are TGTGCCAGCAGCTTAGCTGGAAACACCATATATTTT.

The chain employs TRBV5-1 and TRBJ2-5; no clear D gene. V lost 7 bases to trimming and J lost 3 bases, with 4 bases between them. Germline lookup yields CDR1 SGHRS and CDR2 YFSETQ. CDR3 length equals 10 residues. CDR3 region: CASGEETQYF. DNA for the CDR3: TGCGCCAGCGGGGAAGAGACCCAGTACTTC.

This chain links TRBV11-2 with TRBJ2-1, with no clear D. V lost 5 bases and J 0 bases, leaving 14 bases between the germline ends. The germline V gene has CDR1 SGHAT and CDR2 FQNNGV. CDR3 size: 16 residues. The CDR3 is CASSPLPSASYNEQFF. CDR3 nucleotide sequence: TGTGCCAGCAGCCCGCTTCCTTCGGCCTCCTACAATGAGCAGTTCTTC.

This sequence joins TRBV9 and TRBJ2-1, with 10 bases that match TRBD2. CDR1 and CDR2 (germline): SGDLS, YYNGEE. The CDR3 runs to 15 residues. The trim removed 4 bases at V and 4 bases at J, leaving 5 bases unmatched. CDR3 protein: CASSLSGGAYNEQFF. The CDR3 nucleotides are TGTGCCAGCAGCCTCAGCGGGGGGGCGTACAATGAGCAGTTCTTC.

The chain employs TRBV2 and TRBJ1-4; D might be TRBD1 (5 bases). V lost 3 bases and J lost 8, with 10 bases in between. CDR1 and CDR2 from the germline V gene are SNHLY and FYNNEI. The CDR3 has 13 residues. For the CDR3, the DNA is TGTGCCAGCAGTGATTGGGGGTGGGAAAAACTGTTTTTT. Its protein product is CASSDWGWEKLFF.

The DNA of the CDR3 is TGTGCCAGCAGCTTAGATTACCAGGGGGCCGTCTACACCTTC. This translates into CASSLDYQGAVYTF. This sequence joins TRBV7-9 and TRBJ1-2; 8 bases are shared with TRBD1. V dropped 1 base and J dropped 10; count of bases not matched to a gene: 8. The CDR3 covers 14 residues. Germline CDR1 and CDR2: SEHNR and FQNEAQ (reference sequence).

This clone was found a few times. The chain recombines TRBV7-3 with TRBJ1-3, with TRBD1 identical over 8 bases. The CDR3 has 15 residues. Looked up from germline, CDR1 is SGHTA and CDR2 is FQGTGA. V lost 5 bases, J lost 3 bases, and 6 bases stayed unmatched. DNA of the CDR3: TGTGCCAGCAGCCCTACAGGGGGTTATGGAAACACCATATATTTT. Its translation is CASSPTGGYGNTIYF. Together with reference TRBV7-3 and TRBJ1-3, the CDR3 gives the full variable domain: GAGVSQTPSNKVTEKGKYVELRCDPISGHTALYWYRQSLGQGPEFLIYFQGTGAADDSGLPNDRFFAVRPEGSVSTLKIQRTERGDSAVYLCASSPTGGYGNTIYFGEGSWLTVV.

V gene TRBV5-1 combines with J gene TRBJ2-6; D unclear. CDR3 size: 15 residues. Between the trimmed V and J ends, which lost 9 bases and 5 bases, there was a span of 18 bases. Germline V gene data show CDR1 as SGHRS and CDR2 as YFSETQ. CDR3 nucleotides: TGCGCCACCCAGGAAGGACCCTTTCGGGCCAACGTCCTGACTTTC. Translated, it gives CATQEGPFRANVLTF.

V is TRBV9 and J is TRBJ2-2, with TRBD2 matching over 7 bases. V shed 4 bases, J shed 1 base, and the junction held 7 bases outside the gene matches. Looked up from germline, CDR1 is SGDLS and CDR2 is YYNGEE. The CDR3 has 16 residues. CDR3 bases: TGTGCCAGCAGCCCACGGGCGGGGGTGAACACCGGGGAGCTGTTTTTT. Residues: CASSPRAGVNTGELFF.

The V call is TRBV7-3, the J call TRBJ1-2; possible D gene TRBD1, 5 bases. Germline V gene data show CDR1 as SGHTA and CDR2 as FQGTGA. Trimming stripped 4 bases from V and 6 bases from J, with 24 bases between. This CDR3 comprises 17 residues. The CDR3 DNA sequence: TGTGCCAGCAGCTCTACTACAGGCGGGTACGGTGGCGATGGCTACACCTTC. Translated: CASSSTTGGYGGDGYTF.

This chain uses TRBV5-5 with TRBJ2-1; D gene ambiguous. This CDR3 comprises 14 residues. V was shortened by 1 base and J by 7 bases, with 12 bases between the two germline ends. Germline V CDR1 and CDR2: SGHKS, YYEKEE (reference sequence). CDR3 in amino acids: CASSLMTVGNEQFF. In nucleotides, the CDR3 is TGTGCCAGCAGCTTGATGACCGTCGGGAATGAGCAGTTCTTC.

This rearrangement joins TRBV2 to TRBJ1-5; 7 bases fit TRBD1. In germline, CDR1 is SNHLY, CDR2 FYNNEI. The CDR3 extends over 15 amino acids. Losses at the gene ends were 1 base for V and 7 bases for J; bases not matched to a gene: 7. The CDR3 DNA reads as TGTGCCAGCAGTGAAGAGGGGGCGGTTGGCCAGCCCCAGCATTTT. Translation gives CASSEEGAVGQPQHF.

The V and J genes are TRBV7-9 and TRBJ2-7, with 8 positions matching TRBD1. The CDR3 is made up of 14 amino acids. The V segment lost 5 bases and the J segment 2 bases; nucleotides outside the gene matches: 5. Germline values: CDR1 SEHNR, CDR2 FQNEAQ (reference sequence). The CDR3, as DNA: TGTGCCAGCAGCAGACTGACAGGGGCCTACGAGCAGTACTTC. Encoded protein: CASSRLTGAYEQYF.

This rearrangement joins TRBV7-2 to TRBJ2-5; TRBD2 is a possible D gene (6 bases). CDR1 and CDR2 from the germline V gene are SGHTA and FQGNSA. Between the trimmed V and J ends, which lost 3 bases and 1 base, there was a span of 12 bases. CDR3 length: 15 residues. The DNA of the CDR3 is TGTGCCAGCAGCTTGTCGGCGGGGCCCCAAGAGACCCAGTACTTC. Translation gives CASSLSAGPQETQYF.

The V gene is TRBV30, the J gene TRBJ1-6; D is undetermined. From germline, CDR1 is GTSNPN and CDR2 SVGIG (reference sequence). This CDR3 spans 14 amino acids. CDR3 residues: CAGRELSYNSPLHF. CDR3 nucleotide sequence: TGTGCAGGACGGGAGCTCTCCTATAATTCACCCCTCCACTTT.

The chain joins TRBV5-1 to TRBJ1-1; no clear D gene. The CDR3 sequence is 13 residues long. The V and J ends lost 0 bases and 1 base respectively, with 4 bases between them. Germline values: CDR1 SGHRS, CDR2 YFSETQ. The CDR3 region is CASSLGGNTEAFF. The DNA of the CDR3 is TGCGCCAGCAGCTTGGGCGGGAACACTGAAGCTTTCTTT.

The chain carries TRBV15 and TRBJ1-5; a weak D match, TRBD1 (5 bases). Trimming left V 1 base short and J 7 bases short, with 11 bases between. The CDR3 has 14 residues. Per the germline V gene, CDR1 is LNHNV and CDR2 is YYDKDF (reference sequence). The CDR3 DNA reads as TGTGCCACCAGCAGAGTACAGGAGGGGCAGCCCCAGCATTTT. Encoded protein: CATSRVQEGQPQHF.

V gene TRBV2 combines with J gene TRBJ2-1; TRBD2 matches at 8 bases. Germline V lookup: CDR1 SNHLY, CDR2 FYNNEI. The CDR3 contains 15 residues. V shed 2 bases and J 9 bases; nucleotides not matched to a gene: 9. CDR3 DNA sequence: TGTGCCAGCAGTGAACGGGGGGGGCCTTGGCTTGAGCAGTTCTTC. It specifies CASSERGGPWLEQFF.

V and J are TRBV12-5 and TRBJ1-5; D might be TRBD1 (6 bases). Germline-derived CDR1 and CDR2 are LGHNT and FRNRAP. The V end was cut by 7 bases, the J end by 4 bases, with 11 bases between. CDR3 length: 13 residues. In DNA, the CDR3 is TGTGCTAGTGCCTTAGGACAGAATCAGCCCCAGCATTTT. Its translation is CASALGQNQPQHF.

The V gene is TRBV7-6, the J gene TRBJ2-7; 10 nucleotides agree with TRBD1. The CDR3 runs to 15 residues. Germline CDR1 reads SGHVS; CDR2 reads FNYEAQ. The V segment lost 5 bases and the J segment 0 bases; nucleotides outside the gene matches: 4. The DNA of the CDR3 is TGTGCCAGCAGCCCGGACAGGGGGAGCTCCTACGAGCAGTACTTC. Translated: CASSPDRGSSYEQYF.

V is TRBV30 and J is TRBJ1-4; D unresolved. CDR1 GTSNPN and CDR2 SVGIG come from the germline V gene (reference sequence). Trimming stripped 4 bases from V and 1 base from J, with 7 bases between. The CDR3 extends over 13 amino acids. Here the CDR3 DNA reads TGTGCCTGGACCCCCCAAACTAATGAAAAACTGTTTTTT. Translation gives CAWTPQTNEKLFF.